This T cell receptor beta chain was captured by sequencing in a study of T cell repertoires in cytomegalovirus infection. Study results and limitations: Carriers of CMV plus the relevant HLA were identified by cumulative public TCR beta family frequency.

With regard to this clonotype: Antigen specificity is unknown.

This CDR3 comprises 15 residues. Germline V gives CDR1 SGHRS, CDR2 YFSETQ. J lost 5 bases, V lost 6 bases, and 12 bases had no gene match. TCRdb used MiXCR to reprocess the reads, holding one entry per CDR3 protein. The data contain fewer than 900,000 distinct CDR3 sequences, around 29% of them singletons. The sample was cultured CD8+ T cells from PBMCs, taken from culture after CMV antigen stimulation. The source of this sequence is a human donor in good health (CMV status not recorded). Some clones in this sample may be carry-over from other donors' samples. The chain links TRBV5-1 to TRBJ2-5, with 8 positions matching TRBD1. The CDR3 DNA reads TGCGCCAGCACCAGGGGGTCAGGGGGCTTGGAGACCCAGTACTTC. It specifies CASTRGSGGLETQYF. The variable domain in full, completed from reference TRBV5-1 and TRBJ2-5, reads KAGVTQTPRYLIKTRGQQVTLSCSPISGHRSVSWYQQTPGQGLQFLFEYFSETQRNKGNFPGRFSGRQFSNSRSEMNVSTLELGDSALYLCASTRGSGGLETQYFGPGTRLLVL.